This note documents a single TCR beta chain sequence. The assay was immunoSEQ multiplex PCR, and TCRdb's table has in-frame clones only and misses some. The sample comprises around 140,000 clones, approximately 81% of which are singletons, and roughly 8.1% rests with the top ten. The data were obtained in a study of blood T cell repertoires in COVID-19. Study information: PBMCs, B-cell-depleted T cells, or T cells were the source of the cDNA or gDNA that made up the material.

The TCR originated in a woman aged 55-70 years with active or convalescent COVID-19. Sequenced input: peripheral blood.

The CDR3 is CASSLGDRTYNEQFF. CDR3 DNA sequence: TGTGCCAGCAGCTTAGGGGACAGGACCTACAATGAGCAGTTCTTC. The J gene is TRBJ2-1, the V gene TRBV7-9; 8 bases map to TRBD1. This CDR3 comprises 15 residues. The germline CDR1 and CDR2 sequences are SEHNR and FQNEAQ (reference sequence). V trimming: 1 base; J trimming: 2 bases; junction bases outside the gene matches: 1. The whole variable domain, remainder taken from reference TRBV7-9 and TRBJ2-1, is DTGVSQNPRHKITKRGQNVTFRCDPISEHNRLYWYRQTLGQGPEFLTYFQNEAQLEKSRLLSDRFSAERPKGSFSTLEIQRTEQGDSAMYLCASSLGDRTYNEQFFGPGTRLTVL.